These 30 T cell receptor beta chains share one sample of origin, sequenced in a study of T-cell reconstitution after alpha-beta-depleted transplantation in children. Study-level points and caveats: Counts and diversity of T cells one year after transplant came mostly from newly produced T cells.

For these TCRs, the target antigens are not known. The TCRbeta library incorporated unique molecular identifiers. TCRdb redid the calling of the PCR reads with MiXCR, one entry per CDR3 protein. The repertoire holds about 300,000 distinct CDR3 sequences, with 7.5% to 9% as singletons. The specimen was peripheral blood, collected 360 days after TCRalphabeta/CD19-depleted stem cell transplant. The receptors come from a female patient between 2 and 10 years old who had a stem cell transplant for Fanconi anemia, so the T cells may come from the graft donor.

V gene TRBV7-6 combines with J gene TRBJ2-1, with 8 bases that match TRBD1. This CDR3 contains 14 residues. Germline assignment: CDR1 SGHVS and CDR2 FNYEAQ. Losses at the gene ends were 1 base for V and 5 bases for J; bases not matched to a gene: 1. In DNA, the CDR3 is TGTGCCAGCAGCTTAGGGGACAGGAACAATGAGCAGTTCTTC. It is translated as CASSLGDRNNEQFF.

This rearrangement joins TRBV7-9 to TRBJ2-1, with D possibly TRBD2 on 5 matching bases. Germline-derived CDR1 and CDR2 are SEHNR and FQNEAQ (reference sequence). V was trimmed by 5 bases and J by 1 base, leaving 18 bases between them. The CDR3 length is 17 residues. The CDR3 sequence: CASSPGLATRSYNEQFF. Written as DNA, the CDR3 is TGTGCCAGCAGCCCCGGGCTAGCTACACGTTCCTACAATGAGCAGTTCTTC.

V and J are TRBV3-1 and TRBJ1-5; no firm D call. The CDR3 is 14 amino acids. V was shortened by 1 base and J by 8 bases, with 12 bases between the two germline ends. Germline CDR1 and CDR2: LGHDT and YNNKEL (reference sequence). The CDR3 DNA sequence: TGTGCCAGCAGCCAAGGGGTTGTATGGGAGCCCCAGCATTTT. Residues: CASSQGVVWEPQHF. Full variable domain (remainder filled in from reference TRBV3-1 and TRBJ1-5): DTAVSQTPKYLVTQMGNDKSIKCEQNLGHDTMYWYKQDSKKFLKIMFSYNNKELIINETVPNRFSPKSPDKAHLNLHINSLELGDSAVYFCASSQGVVWEPQHFGDGTRLSIL.

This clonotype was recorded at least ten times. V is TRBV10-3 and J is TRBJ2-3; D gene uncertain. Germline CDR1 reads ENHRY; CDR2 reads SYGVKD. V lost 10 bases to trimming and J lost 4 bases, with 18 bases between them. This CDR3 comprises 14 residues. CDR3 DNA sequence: TGTGCCACCGCGCCGGACCTTGCATCAGATACGCAGTATTTT. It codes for CATAPDLASDTQYF.

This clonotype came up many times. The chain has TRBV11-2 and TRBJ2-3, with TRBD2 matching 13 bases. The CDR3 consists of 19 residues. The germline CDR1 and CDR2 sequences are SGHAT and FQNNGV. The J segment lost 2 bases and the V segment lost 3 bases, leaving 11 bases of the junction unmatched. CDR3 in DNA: TGTGCCAGCAGCTTTGGTCGACTAGCGGGAGGCTTGAACACAGATACGCAGTATTTT. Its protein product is CASSFGRLAGGLNTDTQYF. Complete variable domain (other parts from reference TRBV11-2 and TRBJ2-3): EAGVAQSPRYKIIEKRQSVAFWCNPISGHATLYWYQQILGQGPKLLIQFQNNGVVDDSQLPKDRFSAERLKGVDSTLKIQPAKLEDSAVYLCASSFGRLAGGLNTDTQYFGPGTRLTVL.

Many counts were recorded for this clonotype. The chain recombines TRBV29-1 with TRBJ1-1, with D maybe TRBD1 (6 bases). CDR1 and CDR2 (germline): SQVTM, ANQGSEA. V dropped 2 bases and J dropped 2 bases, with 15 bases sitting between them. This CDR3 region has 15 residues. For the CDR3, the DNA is TGCAGCGTTGAACGCTTCGGGACATTAAACACTGAAGCTTTCTTT. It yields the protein CSVERFGTLNTEAFF.

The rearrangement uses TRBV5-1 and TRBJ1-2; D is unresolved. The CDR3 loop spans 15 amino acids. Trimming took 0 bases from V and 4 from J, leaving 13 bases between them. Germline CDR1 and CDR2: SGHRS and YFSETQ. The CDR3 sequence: CASSLGEGASYGYTF. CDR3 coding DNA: TGCGCCAGCAGCTTGGGAGAGGGAGCGTCCTATGGCTACACCTTC.

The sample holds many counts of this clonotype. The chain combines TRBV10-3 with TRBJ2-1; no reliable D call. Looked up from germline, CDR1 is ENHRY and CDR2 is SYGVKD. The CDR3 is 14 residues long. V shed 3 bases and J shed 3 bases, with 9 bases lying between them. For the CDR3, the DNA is TGTGCCATCAGTGATAACCGTAACTACAATGAGCAGTTCTTC. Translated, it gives CAISDNRNYNEQFF.

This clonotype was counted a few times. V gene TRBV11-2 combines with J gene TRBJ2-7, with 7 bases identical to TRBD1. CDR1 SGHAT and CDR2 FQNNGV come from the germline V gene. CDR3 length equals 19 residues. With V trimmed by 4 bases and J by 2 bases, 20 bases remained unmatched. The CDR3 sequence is CASSSGQTWGQTLAYEQYF. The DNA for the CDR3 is TGTGCCAGCAGCTCAGGCCAAACCTGGGGACAGACTTTGGCCTACGAGCAGTACTTC.

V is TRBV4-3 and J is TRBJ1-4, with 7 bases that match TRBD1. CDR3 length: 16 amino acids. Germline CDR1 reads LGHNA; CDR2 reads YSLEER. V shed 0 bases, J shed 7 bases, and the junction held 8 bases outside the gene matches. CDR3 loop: CASSQDLTGRSEKLFF. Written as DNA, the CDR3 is TGCGCCAGCAGCCAAGATTTGACAGGGAGGAGTGAAAAACTGTTTTTT.

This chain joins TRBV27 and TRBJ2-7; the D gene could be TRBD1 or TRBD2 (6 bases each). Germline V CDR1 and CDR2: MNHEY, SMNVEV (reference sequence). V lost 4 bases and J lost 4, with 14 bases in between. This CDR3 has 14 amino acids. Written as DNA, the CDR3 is TGTGCCAGCAGTTATGCCGGGGGCTGGTACGAGCAGTACTTC. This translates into CASSYAGGWYEQYF.

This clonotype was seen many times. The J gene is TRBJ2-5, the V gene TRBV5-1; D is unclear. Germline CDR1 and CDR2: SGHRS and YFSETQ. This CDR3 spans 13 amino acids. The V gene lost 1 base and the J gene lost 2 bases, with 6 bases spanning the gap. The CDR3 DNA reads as TGCGCCAGCAGCTTGTTCCTTCAAGAGACCCAGTACTTC. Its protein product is CASSLFLQETQYF.

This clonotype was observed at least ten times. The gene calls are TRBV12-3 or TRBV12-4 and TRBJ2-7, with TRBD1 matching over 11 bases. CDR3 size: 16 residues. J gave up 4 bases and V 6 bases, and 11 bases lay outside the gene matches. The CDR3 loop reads CASSRPGQGALYEQYF. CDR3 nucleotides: TGTGCCAGCAGCCGACCCGGACAGGGGGCGCTTTACGAGCAGTACTTC.

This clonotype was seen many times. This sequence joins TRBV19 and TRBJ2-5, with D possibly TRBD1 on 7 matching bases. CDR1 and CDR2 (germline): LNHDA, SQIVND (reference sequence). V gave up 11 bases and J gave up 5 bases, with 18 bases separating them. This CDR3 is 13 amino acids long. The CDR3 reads CACGAEDRETQYF. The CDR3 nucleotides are TGTGCCTGCGGGGCCGAGGACAGGGAGACCCAGTACTTC.

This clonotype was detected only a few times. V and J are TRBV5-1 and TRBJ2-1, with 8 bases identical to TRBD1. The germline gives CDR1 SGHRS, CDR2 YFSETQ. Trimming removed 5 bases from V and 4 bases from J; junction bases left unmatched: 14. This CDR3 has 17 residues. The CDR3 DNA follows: TGCGCCAGCAGACTGTCAGGGGGGACAGGCATATACAATGAGCAGTTCTTC. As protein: CASRLSGGTGIYNEQFF.

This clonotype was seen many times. CDR3 bases: TGCAGTGCTACTCCCTGGGACAGGGATAATTCACCCCTCCACTTT. Encoded protein: CSATPWDRDNSPLHF. The chain employs TRBV20-1 and TRBJ1-6; 9 bases line up with TRBD1. Germline values: CDR1 DFQATT, CDR2 SNEGSKA (reference sequence). CDR3 length: 15 residues. V lost 4 bases, J lost 5 bases, and 6 bases stayed unmatched.

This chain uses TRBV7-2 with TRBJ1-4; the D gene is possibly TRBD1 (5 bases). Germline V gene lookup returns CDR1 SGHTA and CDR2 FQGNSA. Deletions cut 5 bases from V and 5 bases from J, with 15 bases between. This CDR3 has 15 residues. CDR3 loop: CASSGRDAGNEKLFF. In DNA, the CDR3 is TGTGCCAGCAGCGGCCGGGACGCAGGGAATGAAAAACTGTTTTTT.

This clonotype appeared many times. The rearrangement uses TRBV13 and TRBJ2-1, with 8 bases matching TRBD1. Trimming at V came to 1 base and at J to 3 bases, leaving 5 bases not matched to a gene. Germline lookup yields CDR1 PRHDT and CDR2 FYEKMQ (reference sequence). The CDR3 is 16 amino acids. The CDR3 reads CASSLEQGAIYNEQFF. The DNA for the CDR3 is TGTGCCAGCAGCTTAGAGCAGGGGGCTATCTACAATGAGCAGTTCTTC.

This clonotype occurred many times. The CDR3 protein is CASSQEGQGFIYEQYF. The CDR3 coding sequence is TGCGCCAGCAGCCAAGAAGGGCAGGGCTTTATCTACGAGCAGTACTTC. The chain has TRBV4-3 and TRBJ2-7; D may be TRBD1 (5 bases). With 0 bases removed from V and 3 bases from J, the gap between germline ends came to 15 bases. This CDR3 contains 16 residues. Germline-derived CDR1 and CDR2 are LGHNA and YSLEER.

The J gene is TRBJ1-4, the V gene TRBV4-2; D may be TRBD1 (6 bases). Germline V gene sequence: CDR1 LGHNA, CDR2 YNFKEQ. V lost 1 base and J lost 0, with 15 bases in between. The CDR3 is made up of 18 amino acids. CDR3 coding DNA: TGTGCCAGCAGCCAAGCCGGGACACCGGGATCAACTAATGAAAAACTGTTTTTT. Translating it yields CASSQAGTPGSTNEKLFF.

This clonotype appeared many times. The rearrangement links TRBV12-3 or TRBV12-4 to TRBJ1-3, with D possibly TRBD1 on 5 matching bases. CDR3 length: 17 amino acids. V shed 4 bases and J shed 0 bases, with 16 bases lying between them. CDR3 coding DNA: TGTGCCAGCAGTTCAGCACGACAGCACCTCTCTGGAAACACCATATATTTT. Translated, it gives CASSSARQHLSGNTIYF.

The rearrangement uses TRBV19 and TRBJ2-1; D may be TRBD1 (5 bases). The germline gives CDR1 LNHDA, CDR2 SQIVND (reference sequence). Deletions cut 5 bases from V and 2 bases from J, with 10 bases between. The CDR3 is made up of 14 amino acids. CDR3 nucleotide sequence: TGTGCCAGTAGTGCGGCAGGGCCCTACAATGAGCAGTTCTTC. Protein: CASSAAGPYNEQFF.

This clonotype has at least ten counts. CDR3 coding DNA: TGTGCCAGCAGGACTTTACTAGGCCAGAGATTCTACGAGCAGTACGTC. This translates into CASRTLLGQRFYEQYV. This rearrangement joins TRBV6-1 to TRBJ2-7; D possibly corresponds to TRBD2 (5 bases). The CDR3 covers 16 residues. The germline V gene has CDR1 MNHNS and CDR2 SASEGT. Trimming left V 6 bases short and J 3 bases short, with 21 bases between.

CDR3 nucleotide sequence: TGCGCCAGCAGCTTGGGTCAGGGGGAAGTCGCCTACGAGCAGTACTTC. Its protein product is CASSLGQGEVAYEQYF. The chain is built from TRBV5-1 and TRBJ2-7, with 7 positions matching TRBD1. This CDR3 is built from 16 residues. Germline loops: CDR1 SGHRS, CDR2 YFSETQ. The J segment lost 2 bases and the V segment lost 0 bases, leaving 8 bases of the junction unmatched.

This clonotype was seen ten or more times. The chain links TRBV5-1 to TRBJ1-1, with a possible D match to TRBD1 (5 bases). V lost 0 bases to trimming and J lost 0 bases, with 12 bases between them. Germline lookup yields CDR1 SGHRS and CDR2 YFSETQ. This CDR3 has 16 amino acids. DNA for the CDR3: TGCGCCAGCAGCTTGGAGCGGACATACCTGAACACTGAAGCTTTCTTT. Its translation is CASSLERTYLNTEAFF.

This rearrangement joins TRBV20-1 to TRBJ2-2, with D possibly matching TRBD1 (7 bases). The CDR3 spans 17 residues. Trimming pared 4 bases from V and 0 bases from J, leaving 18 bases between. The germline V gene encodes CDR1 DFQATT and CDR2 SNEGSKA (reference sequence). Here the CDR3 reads CSAIRGWRGPNTGELFF. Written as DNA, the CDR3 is TGCAGTGCTATAAGGGGGTGGAGGGGGCCGAACACCGGGGAGCTGTTTTTT.

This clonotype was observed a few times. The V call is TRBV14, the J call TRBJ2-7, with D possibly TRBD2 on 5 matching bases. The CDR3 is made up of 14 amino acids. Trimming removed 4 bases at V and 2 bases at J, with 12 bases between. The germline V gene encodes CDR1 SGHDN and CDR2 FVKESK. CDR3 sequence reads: CASSPSRGTYEQYF. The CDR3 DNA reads TGTGCCAGCAGCCCCTCGAGAGGGACCTACGAGCAGTACTTC.

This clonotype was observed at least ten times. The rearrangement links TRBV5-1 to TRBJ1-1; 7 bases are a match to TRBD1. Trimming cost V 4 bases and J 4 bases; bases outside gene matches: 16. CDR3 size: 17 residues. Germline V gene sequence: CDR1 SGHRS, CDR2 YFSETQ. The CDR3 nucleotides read TGCGCCAGCAGCCCCCCAAGGACAGGAGCCTACGGCACTGAAGCTTTCTTT. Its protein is CASSPPRTGAYGTEAFF.

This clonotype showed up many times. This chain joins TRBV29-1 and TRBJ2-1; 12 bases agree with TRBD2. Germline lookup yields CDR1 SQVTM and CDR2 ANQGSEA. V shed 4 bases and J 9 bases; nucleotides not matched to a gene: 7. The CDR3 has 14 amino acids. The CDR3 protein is CSVVASGRDGEQFF. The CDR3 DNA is TGCAGCGTTGTGGCTAGCGGGAGGGATGGTGAGCAGTTCTTC.

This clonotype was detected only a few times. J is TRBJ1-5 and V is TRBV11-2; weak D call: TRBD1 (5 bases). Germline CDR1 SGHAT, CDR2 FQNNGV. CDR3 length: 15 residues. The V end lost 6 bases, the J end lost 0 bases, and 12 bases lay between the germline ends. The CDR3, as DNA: TGTGCCAGCAGTCCCGGGGCCCGTAGCAATCAGCCCCAGCATTTT. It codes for CASSPGARSNQPQHF.